These 21 T cell receptor beta chains share one sample of origin, sequenced in a study of cytomegalovirus exposure and HLA in healthy donors. Measured with immunoSEQ multiplex PCR; TCRdb has only the in-frame clones, and not every one. The sample lists 150,000 to 200,000 clones; about 90% were seen once. Sequencing used PBMCs. Receptor source: a woman aged 18-29 years in good health and CMV-seropositive.

The V call is TRBV6-5, the J call TRBJ2-7, with TRBD2 matching over 12 bases. Germline lookup yields CDR1 MNHEY and CDR2 SVGAGI. Losses at the gene ends were 5 bases for V and 7 bases for J; bases not matched to a gene: 6. The CDR3 consists of 14 residues. The CDR3 DNA sequence: TGTGCCAGCAGTCCACTAGCGGGAGGATGGGAGCAGTACTTC. Amino acid sequence: CASSPLAGGWEQYF.

The V call is TRBV28, the J call TRBJ1-2; TRBD1 matches 8 bases. The CDR3 runs to 14 residues. Germline V gives CDR1 MDHEN, CDR2 SYDVKM. The trim removed 5 bases at V and 8 bases at J, leaving 10 bases unmatched. The CDR3 region has the DNA TGTGCCAGCAGTACCGGACAGGGAAGGCACGGCTACACCTTC. Translated: CASSTGQGRHGYTF.

The chain is built from TRBV6-1 and TRBJ2-7; TRBD2 is a possible D gene (5 bases). Germline lookup yields CDR1 MNHNS and CDR2 SASEGT. The CDR3 runs to 13 residues. V was shortened by 6 bases and J by 2 bases, with 11 bases between the two germline ends. CDR3 sequence reads: CASRLSRAYEQYF. In DNA, the CDR3 is TGTGCCAGCAGACTGTCGCGGGCCTACGAGCAGTACTTC.

The chain employs TRBV2 and TRBJ1-1; D unclear. Looked up from germline, CDR1 is SNHLY and CDR2 is FYNNEI. This CDR3 has 13 residues. With 4 bases removed from V and 3 bases from J, the gap between germline ends came to 9 bases. CDR3 protein: CASSVPGYTEAFF. For the CDR3, the DNA is TGTGCCAGCAGTGTACCGGGGTACACTGAAGCTTTCTTT. Looking up the rest from reference TRBV2 and TRBJ1-1 gives the full variable domain: EPEVTQTPSHQVTQMGQEVILRCVPISNHLYFYWYRQILGQKVEFLVSFYNNEISEKSEIFDDQFSVERPDGSNFTLKIRSTKLEDSAMYFCASSVPGYTEAFFGQGTRLTVV.

The rearrangement links TRBV7-9 to TRBJ2-5, with 7 bases lining up with TRBD1. The CDR3 length is 13 residues. The V gene's germline CDR1 is SEHNR and CDR2 FQNEAQ (reference sequence). Germline trimming cut 3 bases from V and 3 bases from J; bases unmatched to any gene: 1. The CDR3 region has the DNA TGTGCCAGCAGCTTGGGGACAGAAGAGACCCAGTACTTC. Its protein is CASSLGTEETQYF.

In DNA form, the CDR3 reads TGTGCCAGCAGCCAAGGCCCAGGGACTGAAGCTTTCTTT. Amino acid sequence: CASSQGPGTEAFF. The chain employs TRBV14 and TRBJ1-1, with D perhaps TRBD1 (5 bases). Trimming took 1 base from V and 5 from J, leaving 8 bases between them. From germline, CDR1 is SGHDN and CDR2 FVKESK. The CDR3 totals 13 residues.

The rearrangement links TRBV10-1 to TRBJ2-1; TRBD2 agrees at 8 bases. V was clipped by 4 bases and J by 12 bases; unmatched bases: 11. Germline V lookup: CDR1 WNHNN, CDR2 SYGVQD (reference sequence). The CDR3 length is 14 residues. CDR3: CASSGSGGLGGQFF. The CDR3 nucleotides are TGCGCCAGCAGTGGGAGCGGGGGCCTTGGGGGGCAGTTCTTC.

The chain has TRBV6-5 and TRBJ2-5; D is undetermined. V lost 2 bases and J lost 1, with 8 bases in between. In germline, CDR1 is MNHEY, CDR2 SVGAGI. The CDR3 length is 14 residues. The CDR3 spells CASSYVQFQETQYF. CDR3 sequence (DNA): TGTGCCAGCAGTTACGTCCAGTTCCAAGAGACCCAGTACTTC.

The chain carries TRBV28 and TRBJ2-7; 7 nucleotides agree with TRBD2. V trimming: 6 bases; J trimming: 6 bases; junction bases outside the gene matches: 8. From germline, CDR1 is MDHEN and CDR2 SYDVKM. The CDR3 has 13 residues. As DNA, the CDR3 is TGTGCCAGCAGCGCGGGAGTCTCTCTCGAGCAGTACTTC. Protein: CASSAGVSLEQYF.

The genes are TRBV29-1 and TRBJ1-5, with TRBD1 identical over 7 bases. Per the germline V gene, CDR1 is SQVTM and CDR2 is ANQGSEA. Trimming at V came to 6 bases and at J to 4 bases, leaving 3 bases not matched to a gene. This CDR3 is built from 12 residues. As DNA, the CDR3 is TGCAGCGTCTCGGGACAGAATCAGCCCCAGCATTTT. It codes for CSVSGQNQPQHF.

J is TRBJ2-7 and V is TRBV27, with TRBD2 identical over 8 bases. This CDR3 has 14 amino acids. With 5 bases clipped from V and 5 bases from J, the junction kept 8 bases outside the gene matches. The germline gives CDR1 MNHEY, CDR2 SMNVEV (reference sequence). The CDR3 nucleotides are TGTGCCAGCAGTCCCAGGACTAGCCCCGACGAGCAGTACTTC. Translation gives CASSPRTSPDEQYF.

The V call is TRBV28, the J call TRBJ1-5, with TRBD1 matching over 7 bases. The V segment lost 5 bases and the J segment 2 bases; nucleotides outside the gene matches: 6. The CDR3 extends over 15 amino acids. Germline V CDR1 and CDR2: MDHEN, SYDVKM. CDR3 DNA sequence: TGTGCCAGCAGTCCAACAGGGGAGCGCAATCAGCCCCAGCATTTT. Protein sequence: CASSPTGERNQPQHF.

The chain employs TRBV10-3 and TRBJ1-1; D unresolved. Deletions cut 1 base from V and 7 bases from J, with 13 bases between. CDR3 length: 14 amino acids. CDR1 is ENHRY and CDR2 is SYGVKD in the germline V gene. The CDR3 spells CAISEYETHNEAFF. The CDR3 region has the DNA TGTGCCATCAGTGAGTACGAGACACATAATGAAGCTTTCTTT.

The chain carries TRBV5-4 and TRBJ1-1; the match to TRBD1 covers 7 bases. V trimming: 2 bases; J trimming: 6 bases; junction bases outside the gene matches: 4. This CDR3 has 13 amino acids. Germline values: CDR1 SGHNT, CDR2 YYREEE (reference sequence). The CDR3 coding sequence is TGTGCCAGCAGCTTACAGGGGATTGCTGAAGCTTTCTTT. It translates to CASSLQGIAEAFF.

CDR3 sequence (DNA): TGTGCCAGTAGTCGGACAGCCACACACAATGAGCAGTTCTTC. Its translation is CASSRTATHNEQFF. V gene TRBV19 combines with J gene TRBJ2-1; possible D gene TRBD1, 6 bases. Germline V gene sequence: CDR1 LNHDA, CDR2 SQIVND (reference sequence). Trimming shortened V by 5 bases and J by 5 bases, and 13 bases separated the two germline ends. This CDR3 has 14 amino acids.

The rearrangement uses TRBV4-2 and TRBJ2-1, with 8 bases fitting TRBD1. The trim removed 1 base at V and 3 bases at J, leaving 2 bases unmatched. The CDR3 runs 15 residues. Germline V gene lookup returns CDR1 LGHNA and CDR2 YNFKEQ. CDR3 sequence (DNA): TGTGCCAGCAGCCAAGGGACAGGGCTCTACAATGAGCAGTTCTTC. It encodes CASSQGTGLYNEQFF.

The chain uses TRBV5-4 and TRBJ2-3; D is undetermined. CDR1 SGHNT and CDR2 YYREEE come from the germline V gene (reference sequence). The V end lost 2 bases, the J end lost 6 bases, and 7 bases lay between the germline ends. The CDR3 has 12 amino acids. CDR3 residues: CASSLSQDTQYF. The CDR3 DNA reads as TGTGCCAGCAGCTTATCGCAGGATACGCAGTATTTT.

The chain links TRBV2 to TRBJ1-5; possible D gene TRBD1, 5 bases. In germline, CDR1 is SNHLY, CDR2 FYNNEI. The V end was cut by 7 bases, the J end by 6 bases, with 16 bases between. The CDR3 loop spans 14 amino acids. The CDR3 loop is CASTLGGGAQPQHF. The DNA of the CDR3 is TGTGCCAGCACCCTGGGGGGAGGGGCTCAGCCCCAGCATTTT. The entire variable domain, with the rest obtained from reference TRBV2 and TRBJ1-5, is as follows: EPEVTQTPSHQVTQMGQEVILRCVPISNHLYFYWYRQILGQKVEFLVSFYNNEISEKSEIFDDQFSVERPDGSNFTLKIRSTKLEDSAMYFCASTLGGGAQPQHFGDGTRLSIL.

This clone is a singleton in its sample. The genes are TRBV6-5 and TRBJ1-1; TRBD1 agrees at 7 bases. Germline V gene data show CDR1 as MNHEY and CDR2 as SVGAGI. V lost 0 bases and J lost 8; bases outside the gene matches: 6. This CDR3 has 14 amino acids. CDR3 nucleotides: TGTGCCAGCAGTTACTCTGAGACAGGGCGCGAAGCTTTCTTT. This sequence encodes CASSYSETGREAFF.

This chain uses TRBV28 with TRBJ1-4; 8 nucleotides align to TRBD1. Germline V gene lookup returns CDR1 MDHEN and CDR2 SYDVKM. The CDR3 contains 15 residues. J lost 3 bases, V lost 4 bases, and 4 bases had no gene match. The CDR3 DNA is TGTGCCAGCAGTTCTCAGGGGGCGGCTAATGAAAAACTGTTTTTT. Translation: CASSSQGAANEKLFF.

The rearrangement joins TRBV6-5 to TRBJ2-7, with D unresolved. CDR3 length: 16 amino acids. V lost 0 bases and J 5 bases, leaving 17 bases between the germline ends. CDR1 and CDR2 from the germline V gene are MNHEY and SVGAGI. In DNA, the CDR3 is TGTGCCAGCAGTTACTCCCAGGTTGTAGAGTTGAACGAGCAGTACTTC. This gives the protein CASSYSQVVELNEQYF.